One and the same sample provided the 5 T cell receptor beta chains below, sequenced in a study of Graves' ophthalmopathy and Graves' hyperthyroidism. RNA transcripts yielded amplified TCR beta CDR3 regions. Scientists carried out first-round RT-PCR using HTBI primers and then a second-round multiplex PCR. Via MiXCR, TCRdb re-called the multiplex PCR reads, giving one row per CDR3 protein. The profile shows around 670,000 distinct CDR3 sequences, around 40% of them singletons. Sequenced material: peripheral blood. The receptors here all came from an adult man with Graves' ophthalmopathy.

This clonotype has at least ten counts. The chain couples TRBV15 to TRBJ2-7; D unclear. Trimming took off 7 bases at V and 2 bases at J, with 24 bases between the two ends. Germline lookup yields CDR1 LNHNV and CDR2 YYDKDF (reference sequence). The CDR3 has 17 amino acids. The CDR3 protein is CATNPAPKVSYPYEQYF. CDR3 bases: TGTGCCACCAACCCCGCCCCTAAGGTGTCGTACCCCTACGAGCAGTACTTC.

The J gene is TRBJ2-5, the V gene TRBV2; a possible D gene is TRBD1 (5 bases). Deletions cut 4 bases from V and 2 bases from J, with 14 bases between. The CDR3 runs to 15 residues. Germline V lookup: CDR1 SNHLY, CDR2 FYNNEI. CDR3: CASSAGFAEQETQYF. The CDR3 nucleotides are TGTGCCAGCAGTGCAGGGTTTGCCGAACAAGAGACCCAGTACTTC.

This clonotype was seen a few times. The junction departs from the called germline gene at one end, perhaps through a read error. This chain links TRBV7-9 with TRBJ1-5; D not resolved. CDR3 size: 15 residues. The V gene's germline CDR1 is SEHNR and CDR2 FQNEAQ (reference sequence). Here the CDR3 reads CASSMRQETNQPQHF. CDR3 in DNA: TGCGCCAGCAGCATGAGGCAGGAGACCAATCAGCCCCAGCATTTT.

Comments on this clonotype: A much larger clone differs by one base, so this may be a read error. The V call is TRBV20-1, the J call TRBJ1-1; possible D gene TRBD1, 6 bases. There are 14 residues in the CDR3. Trimming removed 2 bases from V and 4 bases from J, with 14 bases in between. From germline, CDR1 is DFQATT and CDR2 SNEGSKA (reference sequence). CDR3 sequence: CSARKTGRVTEAFF. In DNA form, the CDR3 reads TGCAGTGCTAGAAAAACAGGGAGGGTCACTGAAGCTTTCTTT.

The CDR3 sequence: CAISATGPADQETQYF. The CDR3 DNA is TGTGCCATCAGTGCGACAGGGCCCGCGGATCAAGAGACCCAGTACTTC. The chain couples TRBV10-3 to TRBJ2-5; 7 nucleotides align to TRBD1. The ends lost 4 bases at V and 2 bases at J; junction bases unmatched: 10. This CDR3 is built from 16 residues. Germline values: CDR1 ENHRY, CDR2 SYGVKD.